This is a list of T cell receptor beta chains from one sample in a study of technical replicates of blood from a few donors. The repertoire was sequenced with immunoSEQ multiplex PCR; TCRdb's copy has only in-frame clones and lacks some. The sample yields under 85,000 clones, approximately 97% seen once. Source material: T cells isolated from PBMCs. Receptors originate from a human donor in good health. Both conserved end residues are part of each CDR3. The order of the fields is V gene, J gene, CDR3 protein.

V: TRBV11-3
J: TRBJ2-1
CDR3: CASSSGLGAFF

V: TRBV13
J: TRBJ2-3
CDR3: CASSGRTSGVLPDTQYF

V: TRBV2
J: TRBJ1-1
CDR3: CASSVGGGSEAFF

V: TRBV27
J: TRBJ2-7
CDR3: CASSFYIQGTHEQYF

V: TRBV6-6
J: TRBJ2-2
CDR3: CASTFTGELFF

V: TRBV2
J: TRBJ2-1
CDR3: CASSSDYNEQFF

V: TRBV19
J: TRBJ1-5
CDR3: CASSPSLLGGTLLNQPQHF

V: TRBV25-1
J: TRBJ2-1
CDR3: CASSDRQAFPYNEQFF

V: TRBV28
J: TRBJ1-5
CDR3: CATYRGINQPQHF

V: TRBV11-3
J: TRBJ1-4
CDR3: CASSLSGRVEKLFF

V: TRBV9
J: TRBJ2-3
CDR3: CASSETSGWTDTQYF

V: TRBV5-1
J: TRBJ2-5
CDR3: CASSLAAGAETQYF

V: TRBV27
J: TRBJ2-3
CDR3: CASSPTGADTQYF

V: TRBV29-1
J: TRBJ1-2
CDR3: CSVEDRQGKGYTF

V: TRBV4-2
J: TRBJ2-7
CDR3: CASSALLAGNSDEQYF

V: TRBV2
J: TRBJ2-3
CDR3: CASSARLSDTQYF

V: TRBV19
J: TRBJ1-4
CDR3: CASRSQLRGSNEKLFF

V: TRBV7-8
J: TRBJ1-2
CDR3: CASSLVTRLDGYTF

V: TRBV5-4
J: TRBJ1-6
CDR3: CASKNGGGWDNSPLHF

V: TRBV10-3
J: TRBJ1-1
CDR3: CAISGQGGGTEAFF